This T cell receptor beta chain was documented in a study of blood T cell repertoires in COVID-19. Study at large: Acute and convalescent COVID-19 specimens originated in the United States, Italy and Spain.

Each participant's cohort was designated according to participant-reported clinical history. Symptom resolution, clearance, or two negative PCRs marked donors in Cohort 3 as recovered. Original handling: Reference gene primer amplification in the assay estimated nucleated cell counts. Assay used: immunoSEQ multiplex PCR; TCRdb lists only in-frame clones, some missing. V, J and clone size were drawn from that table, and D and trimming were deduced from the DNA. Seen here are approximately 200,000 clones, about four fifths observed once, and the top ten hold approximately 3%. V was clipped by 3 bases and J by 8 bases, with 13 bases between them. There are 13 residues in the CDR3. The germline V gene has CDR1 SGHTA and CDR2 FQGTGA.

Sequencing input: PBMCs or T cells enriched from blood (not recorded which). This chain connects TRBV7-3 to TRBJ1-2; D is unclear. This TCR came from a woman aged 30 to 39 who had recovered from COVID-19. The CDR3 loop is CASSLLTTGGYTF. CDR3 DNA sequence: TGTGCCAGCAGCTTGTTGACCACCGGGGGCTACACCTTC.